The T cell receptor (beta chain) described here comes from a study of T cell clonality in common variable immunodeficiency. This CDR3 spans 16 amino acids. The J segment lost 7 bases and the V segment lost 4 bases, leaving 9 bases of the junction unmatched. The germline gives CDR1 MNHNS, CDR2 SASEGT. Heparinized whole blood, about 4.5 to 9 ml, came from each donor. General study results and limits: Reportedly, TCR beta sequences from common variable immunodeficiency showed fewer deletions and N-nucleotide insertions.

Equal genomic DNA amounts from CVID and control samples were sequenced. Produced via immunoSEQ multiplex PCR; TCRdb's table is partial and in-frame only. The record shows around 24,000 clones for this sample, with no singletons present. As regards this clone: Antigen: not known. Coverage ceases 3 residues before the CDR3 finishes, and the germline J gene fills in the end.

Sequences were obtained from peripheral blood mononuclear cells. The rearrangement uses TRBV6-1 and TRBJ1-6; 8 positions agree with TRBD1. This receptor was obtained from a human donor with common variable immunodeficiency. CDR3: CASSVTRQGPNSPLHF. CDR3 DNA, as far as it was read: TGTGCCAGCAGTGTGACCCGACAGGGGCCGAATTCACCC.